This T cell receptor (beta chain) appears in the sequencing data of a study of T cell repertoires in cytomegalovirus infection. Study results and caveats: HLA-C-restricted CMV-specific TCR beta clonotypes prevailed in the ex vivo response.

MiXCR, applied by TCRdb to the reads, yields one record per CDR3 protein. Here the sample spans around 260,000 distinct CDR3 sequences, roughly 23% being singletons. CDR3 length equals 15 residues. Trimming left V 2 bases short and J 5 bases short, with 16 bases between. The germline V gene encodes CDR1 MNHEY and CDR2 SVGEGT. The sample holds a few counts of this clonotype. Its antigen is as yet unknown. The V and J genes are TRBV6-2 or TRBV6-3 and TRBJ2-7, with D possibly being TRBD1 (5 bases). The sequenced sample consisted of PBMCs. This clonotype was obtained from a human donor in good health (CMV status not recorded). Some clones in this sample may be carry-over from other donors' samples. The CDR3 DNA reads TGTGCCAGCAGTTACGATCTAAAAGGGGTGGACGAGCAGTACTTC. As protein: CASSYDLKGVDEQYF.